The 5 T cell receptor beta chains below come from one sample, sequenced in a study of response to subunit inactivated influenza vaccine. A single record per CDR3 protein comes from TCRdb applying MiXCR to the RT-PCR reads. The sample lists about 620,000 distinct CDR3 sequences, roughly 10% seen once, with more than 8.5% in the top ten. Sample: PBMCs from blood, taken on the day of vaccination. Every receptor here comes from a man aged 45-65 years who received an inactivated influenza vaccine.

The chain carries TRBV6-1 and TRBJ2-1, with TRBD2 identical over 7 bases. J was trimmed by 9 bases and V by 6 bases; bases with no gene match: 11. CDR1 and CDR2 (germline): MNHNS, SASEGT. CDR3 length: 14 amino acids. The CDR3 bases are TGTGCCAGCAGGGCTAGCGGCACCACGGGTGAGCAGTTCTTC. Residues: CASRASGTTGEQFF.

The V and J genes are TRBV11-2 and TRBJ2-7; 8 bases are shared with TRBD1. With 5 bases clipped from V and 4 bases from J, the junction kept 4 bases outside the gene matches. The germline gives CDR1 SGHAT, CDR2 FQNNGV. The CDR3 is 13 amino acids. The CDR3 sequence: CASSRDRRYEQYF. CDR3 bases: TGTGCCAGCAGCCGGGACAGGAGGTACGAGCAGTACTTC. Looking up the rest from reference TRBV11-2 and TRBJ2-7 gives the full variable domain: EAGVAQSPRYKIIEKRQSVAFWCNPISGHATLYWYQQILGQGPKLLIQFQNNGVVDDSQLPKDRFSAERLKGVDSTLKIQPAKLEDSAVYLCASSRDRRYEQYFGPGTRLTVT.

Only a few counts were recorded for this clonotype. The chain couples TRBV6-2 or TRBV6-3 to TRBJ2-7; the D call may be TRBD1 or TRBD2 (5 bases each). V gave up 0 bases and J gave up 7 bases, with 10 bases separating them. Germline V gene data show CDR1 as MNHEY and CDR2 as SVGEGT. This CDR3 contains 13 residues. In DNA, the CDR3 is TGTGCCAGCAGTTACTCTTCGGGGACGGAGCAGTACTTC. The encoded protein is CASSYSSGTEQYF.

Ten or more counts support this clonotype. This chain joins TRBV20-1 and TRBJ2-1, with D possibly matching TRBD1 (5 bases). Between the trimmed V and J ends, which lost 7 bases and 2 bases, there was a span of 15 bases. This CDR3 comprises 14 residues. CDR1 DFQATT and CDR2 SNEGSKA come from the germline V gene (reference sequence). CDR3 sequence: CSELGRPPYNEQFF. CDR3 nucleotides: TGCAGTGAACTGGGGCGCCCCCCCTACAATGAGCAGTTCTTC.

In DNA form, the CDR3 reads TGTGCCAGCAGCTTACATTGGACCGAGAACACTGAAGCTTTCTTT. It encodes CASSLHWTENTEAFF. V and J are TRBV12-3 or TRBV12-4 and TRBJ1-1, with D unresolved. V lost 6 bases and J 1 base, leaving 15 bases between the germline ends. This CDR3 comprises 15 residues.